This is a list of T cell receptor beta chains from one sample in a study of Ad26.COV2.S vaccination and SARS-CoV-2 variants. Clones were sequenced by immunoSEQ multiplex PCR, and TCRdb holds only the in-frame ones, with some missing. The sample lists approximately 400,000 clones; approximately 83% were seen once. The sample in question was peripheral blood, obtained in a trial of Ad26.COV2.S vaccine versus placebo. Source of these receptors: a person between 18 and 65 years old who received the Ad26.COV2.S COVID-19 vaccine or a placebo. Each CDR3 is given with its conserved first and last residue. A D gene is named only where the DNA matches it firmly. Size tells how often a clone was seen (once, few, many) or the class of an expanded clone, and some rows leave it out.

size: -
V: TRBV4-1
J: TRBJ1-2
D: -
DNA: TGCGCCAGCAGCCCCGGGAGGAGCTATGGCTACACCTTC
CDR3: CASSPGRSYGYTF

size: -
V: TRBV5-1
J: TRBJ1-3
D: -
DNA: TGCGCCAGCAGCTTGACGCCTCGGCAGAGCTCTGGAAACACCATATATTTT
CDR3: CASSLTPRQSSGNTIYF

size: -
V: TRBV27
J: TRBJ2-5
D: -
DNA: TGTGCCAGCAGCCTATCGGAGAGCGGGGAGACCCAGTACTTC
CDR3: CASSLSESGETQYF

size: -
V: TRBV24-1
J: TRBJ2-1
D: -
DNA: TGTGCCACCACTGACATAGCGGCACCCTACAATGAGCAGTTCTTC
CDR3: CATTDIAAPYNEQFF

size: -
V: TRBV9
J: TRBJ2-3
D: -
DNA: TGTGCCAGCAGCGTAGTAGTATCTGGCACAGATACGCAGTATTTT
CDR3: CASSVVVSGTDTQYF

size: -
V: TRBV7-9
J: TRBJ1-2
D: TRBD1
DNA: TGTGCCAGCAGCTTAGCCCCCAGGGGGCGTATGTCTGGCTACACCTTC
CDR3: CASSLAPRGRMSGYTF

size: -
V: TRBV25-1
J: TRBJ2-7
D: -
DNA: TGTGCCAGCAGTGAGGGACTTGACTCCTACGAGCAGTACTTC
CDR3: CASSEGLDSYEQYF

size: once
V: TRBV18
J: TRBJ1-4
D: -
DNA: TGTGCCAGCTCAAGGGGAAATGAAAAACTGTTTTTT
CDR3: CASSRGNEKLFF

size: -
V: TRBV29-1
J: TRBJ2-7
D: -
DNA: TGCAGCGTTGGACCGGACTCCTACGAGCAGTACTTC
CDR3: CSVGPDSYEQYF

size: -
V: TRBV9
J: TRBJ1-2
D: -
DNA: TGTGCCAGCAGCGTAGCGGGGCGGCGCGCCGGCTACACCTTC
CDR3: CASSVAGRRAGYTF

size: -
V: TRBV25-1
J: TRBJ1-1
D: -
DNA: TGTGCCAGCAGTGCAGGGTCGGACAGAACTAATTCTGAAGCTTTCTTT
CDR3: CASSAGSDRTNSEAFF

size: -
V: TRBV7-9
J: TRBJ2-3
D: -
DNA: TGTGCCAGCAGCTCCAACCGGGGCAGCTTCACAGATACGCAGTATTTT
CDR3: CASSSNRGSFTDTQYF

size: once
V: TRBV11-2
J: TRBJ1-5
D: TRBD1
DNA: TGTGCCAGCAGCTCGACAGGGGGTCGGCAGCCCCAGCATTTT
CDR3: CASSSTGGRQPQHF

size: -
V: TRBV6-2/TRBV6-3
J: TRBJ1-2
D: -
DNA: TGTGCCAGCAGTAACAACATACAGGGCTATGGCTACACCTTC
CDR3: CASSNNIQGYGYTF

size: -
V: TRBV5-4
J: TRBJ1-1
D: -
DNA: TGTGCCAGCAGCTTGCAGAAGAACACTGAAGCTTTCTTT
CDR3: CASSLQKNTEAFF

size: -
V: TRBV28
J: TRBJ2-5
D: -
DNA: TGTGCCAGCAGGAGCACCGGGGAGACCCAGTACTTC
CDR3: CASRSTGETQYF

size: -
V: TRBV12-3/TRBV12-4
J: TRBJ1-1
D: -
DNA: TGTGCCAGCAGTTTCCGGGGAGGCCTCGAAGCTTTCTTT
CDR3: CASSFRGGLEAFF

size: -
V: TRBV18
J: TRBJ2-7
D: TRBD1
DNA: TGTGCCAGCTCACCACCGGGACAGGGAAGGTACGAGCAGTACTTC
CDR3: CASSPPGQGRYEQYF

size: -
V: TRBV12-1
J: TRBJ2-3
D: -
DNA: TGTGCCACCCGCTGGGGGAGCACAGATACGCAGTATTTT
CDR3: CATRWGSTDTQYF

size: -
V: TRBV5-1
J: TRBJ1-5
D: -
DNA: TGCGCCAGCAGCTTGGAACCAAATCAGCCCCAGCATTTT
CDR3: CASSLEPNQPQHF

size: -
V: TRBV7-2
J: TRBJ1-5
D: -
DNA: TGTGCCAGCAGCTTAGTGCCAGGGATCGGTAGGCAGCCCCAGCATTTT
CDR3: CASSLVPGIGRQPQHF

size: many
V: TRBV13
J: TRBJ1-1
D: TRBD1
DNA: TGTGCCAGCAGCCGCGGGGAGGGGGCAACTGAAGCTTTCTTT
CDR3: CASSRGEGATEAFF

size: -
V: TRBV7-2
J: TRBJ2-7
D: -
DNA: TGTGCCAGCAGCTTAGGTCCTTTCTACGAGCAGTACTTC
CDR3: CASSLGPFYEQYF

size: -
V: TRBV7-9
J: TRBJ2-3
D: -
DNA: TGTGCCAGCAGCTCCAGGCTCTCCACAGATACGCAGTATTTT
CDR3: CASSSRLSTDTQYF

size: -
V: TRBV4-1
J: TRBJ2-7
D: TRBD2
DNA: TGCGCCAGCAGCCCACCCGGGGGGTCTAGCGGGGGTCCCTACGAGCAGTACTTC
CDR3: CASSPPGGSSGGPYEQYF

size: -
V: TRBV12-3/TRBV12-4
J: TRBJ1-1
D: -
DNA: TGTGCCAGCAGTTGGGGGTACACTGAAGCTTTCTTT
CDR3: CASSWGYTEAFF

size: -
V: TRBV11-3
J: TRBJ2-7
D: -
DNA: TGTGCCAGCAGCTTAGATGGGCTAACCTACGAGCAGTACTTC
CDR3: CASSLDGLTYEQYF

size: -
V: TRBV4-1
J: TRBJ1-6
D: TRBD1
DNA: TGCGCCAGCAGCCAAGTAGACAGGGGGCTCTCACCCCTCCACTTT
CDR3: CASSQVDRGLSPLHF

size: -
V: TRBV7-9
J: TRBJ2-5
D: TRBD1
DNA: TGTGCCAGCAGGGAACAGGGGGCCGGAGAGACCCAGTACTTC
CDR3: CASREQGAGETQYF

size: -
V: TRBV18
J: TRBJ1-2
D: -
DNA: TGTGCCAGCTCACCCAGGGAAAACTATGGCTACACCTTC
CDR3: CASSPRENYGYTF

size: -
V: TRBV19
J: TRBJ2-5
D: -
DNA: TGTGCCAGTAGTAGAAAATCCGGGACACAAGAGACCCAGTACTTC
CDR3: CASSRKSGTQETQYF

size: -
V: TRBV5-6
J: TRBJ2-2
D: -
DNA: TGTGCCAGCAGCGCGAGGGACACACACACCGGGGAGCTGTTTTTT
CDR3: CASSARDTHTGELFF

size: -
V: TRBV15
J: TRBJ2-7
D: -
DNA: TGTGCCACCAGCAGAGATCACTCAACGTCCTACGAGCAGTACTTC
CDR3: CATSRDHSTSYEQYF

size: few
V: TRBV6-5
J: TRBJ2-7
D: TRBD2
DNA: TGTGCCAGCAGGGCCCTCAGCGGGAGTAGATACGAGCAGTACTTC
CDR3: CASRALSGSRYEQYF

size: -
V: TRBV16
J: TRBJ1-2
D: -
DNA: TGTGCCAGCAGCCAATTAAAGGGGAACTATGGCTACACCTTC
CDR3: CASSQLKGNYGYTF

size: -
V: TRBV24-1
J: TRBJ2-1
D: TRBD1
DNA: TGTGCCACGGGGACAGGGTCCCATGAGCAGTTCTTC
CDR3: CATGTGSHEQFF

size: few
V: TRBV18
J: TRBJ1-2
D: -
DNA: TGTGCCAGCTCACCAGCAGGTGACTATGGCTACACCTTC
CDR3: CASSPAGDYGYTF

size: -
V: TRBV7-2
J: TRBJ2-7
D: -
DNA: TGTGCCAGCAGCCGGCAGGTTCACTACGAGCAGTACTTC
CDR3: CASSRQVHYEQYF

size: -
V: TRBV2
J: TRBJ1-1
D: -
DNA: TGTGCCAGCACCCCCCAGGGAGAGAACACTGAAGCTTTCTTT
CDR3: CASTPQGENTEAFF

size: -
V: TRBV19
J: TRBJ2-1
D: -
DNA: TGTGCCAGTAGTATATCGACTTACAATGAGCAGTTCTTC
CDR3: CASSISTYNEQFF